One sample yielded the 17 T cell receptor beta chains listed below, sequenced in a study of patients and donors after allogeneic stem cell transplantation. TCRdb reprocessed the RT-PCR reads with MiXCR, giving one entry per CDR3 protein. The sample lists over 150,000 distinct CDR3 sequences, 35% to 50% occurring once. The source material was blood, either unsorted or a sorted T cell fraction (not recorded which). These receptors came from a human donor who was either an allogeneic HSCT recipient or a stem cell or donor lymphocyte infusion donor (not recorded which). It is not recorded whose cells these are; they may come from a transplant donor.

The CDR3 loop reads CASSPKAGTEAFF. The CDR3 region has the DNA TGTGCCAGCAGCCCAAAAGCGGGTACTGAAGCTTTCTTT. The rearrangement uses TRBV7-8 and TRBJ1-1; D gene uncertain. Trimming pared 5 bases from V and 5 bases from J, leaving 12 bases between. This CDR3 region has 13 residues. The germline gives CDR1 SGHVS, CDR2 FQNEAQ.

V gene TRBV4-2 combines with J gene TRBJ1-1; the D gene is possibly TRBD1 (5 bases). Germline V lookup: CDR1 LGHNA, CDR2 YNFKEQ. V dropped 0 bases and J dropped 1 base, with 21 bases sitting between them. The CDR3 is made up of 19 amino acids. CDR3 protein: CASSQEIVLSGWENTEAFF. CDR3 bases: TGTGCCAGCAGCCAAGAAATAGTACTCTCAGGGTGGGAGAACACTGAAGCTTTCTTT.

This clonotype was observed a few times. This rearrangement joins TRBV4-1 to TRBJ1-4, with 9 bases identical to TRBD1. Germline V CDR1 and CDR2: MGHRA, YSYEKL. Trimming took 0 bases from V and 7 from J; bases not matched to a gene: 15. This CDR3 region has 19 residues. Written as DNA, the CDR3 is TGCGCCAGCAGCCAAGATCCCCTCCCGGACAGGGGACAAGGTGAAAAACTGTTTTTT. This translates into CASSQDPLPDRGQGEKLFF.

The V call is TRBV7-9, the J call TRBJ2-1; D tentatively reads TRBD1 or TRBD2 (6 bases each). There are 17 residues in the CDR3. V was trimmed by 2 bases and J by 0 bases, leaving 14 bases between them. Per the germline V gene, CDR1 is SEHNR and CDR2 is FQNEAQ (reference sequence). The CDR3 sequence: CASSLRGTARSYNEQFF. The CDR3 coding sequence is TGTGCCAGCAGCTTAAGGGGGACTGCTCGCTCCTACAATGAGCAGTTCTTC.

The rearrangement links TRBV11-1 to TRBJ1-1; 8 bases fit TRBD1. Germline assignment: CDR1 SGHAT and CDR2 FQDESV (reference sequence). After removal of 5 bases from V and 1 base from J, the junction contained 3 bases not matched to a gene. The length of the CDR3 is 14 residues. CDR3 coding DNA: TGTGCCAGCAGCCCAGGGGGCAGGAACACTGAAGCTTTCTTT. This encodes CASSPGGRNTEAFF.

Only a few counts were recorded for this clonotype. The chain links TRBV29-1 to TRBJ1-2; possibly TRBD1 for D (6 bases). The CDR3 is 13 residues long. With 7 bases removed from V and 8 bases from J, the gap between germline ends came to 20 bases. Per germline, CDR1 SQVTM and CDR2 ANQGSEA. DNA of the CDR3: TGCAGCGGTACGTCGGCCGACAGGCGAGGCTACACCTTC. This translates into CSGTSADRRGYTF.

This clonotype has just a few counts. The chain couples TRBV5-1 to TRBJ1-3; D is perhaps TRBD1 (5 bases). The V and J ends lost 3 bases and 3 bases respectively, with 16 bases between them. The CDR3 consists of 16 residues. Germline values: CDR1 SGHRS, CDR2 YFSETQ. The CDR3: CASSSGPSNLGNTIYF. CDR3 nucleotides: TGCGCCAGCAGCTCGGGACCCTCTAACCTTGGAAACACCATATATTTT.

The rearrangement links TRBV12-3 or TRBV12-4 to TRBJ2-7; no clear D gene. The V gene lost 2 bases and the J gene lost 5 bases, with 7 bases spanning the gap. This CDR3 is built from 12 residues. This CDR3 reads CASSLRPDEQYF. The CDR3 coding sequence is TGTGCCAGCAGTTTACGACCTGACGAGCAGTACTTC.

V gene TRBV18 combines with J gene TRBJ1-5; D is perhaps TRBD1 (5 bases). The CDR3 runs to 16 residues. In germline, CDR1 is KGHSH, CDR2 LQKENI. With 4 bases removed from V and 3 bases from J, the gap between germline ends came to 16 bases. CDR3 loop: CASSQGTARLNQPQHF. The DNA for the CDR3 is TGTGCCAGCTCACAGGGGACGGCTCGGCTCAATCAGCCCCAGCATTTT.

The chain is built from TRBV7-9 and TRBJ1-1, with D possibly TRBD1 on 6 matching bases. Deletions cut 1 base from V and 7 bases from J, with 13 bases between. There are 14 residues in the CDR3. Germline CDR1 reads SEHNR; CDR2 reads FQNEAQ (reference sequence). CDR3 sequence reads: CASSLEGGIGEAFF. As DNA, the CDR3 is TGTGCCAGCAGCTTAGAAGGGGGAATAGGTGAAGCTTTCTTT.

The chain has TRBV4-3 and TRBJ1-2; 8 bases line up with TRBD1. The germline V gene encodes CDR1 LGHNA and CDR2 YSLEER. The trim removed 4 bases at V and 3 bases at J, leaving 10 bases unmatched. This CDR3 comprises 16 residues. In nucleotides, the CDR3 is TGCGCCAGCAGCCCGCCCAATACAGGGGGGGACTATGGCTACACCTTC. Protein sequence: CASSPPNTGGDYGYTF.

This clonotype was seen a handful of times. This sequence joins TRBV6-6 and TRBJ1-1; tentatively, D is TRBD1 (5 bases). The V gene lost 5 bases and the J gene lost 4 bases, with 11 bases spanning the gap. Looked up from germline, CDR1 is MNHNY and CDR2 is SVGAGI (reference sequence). This CDR3 has 13 residues. CDR3 in DNA: TGTGCCAGCAGTATCCCAGGGACCACTGAAGCTTTCTTT. It translates to CASSIPGTTEAFF.

In its sample, this clonotype was seen a few times. The chain is built from TRBV12-3 or TRBV12-4 and TRBJ1-5; maybe TRBD1 (5 bases). V lost 4 bases, J lost 1 base, and 8 bases lay in between. The length of the CDR3 is 14 residues. The CDR3 DNA is TGTGCCAGCAGTTCCGAGGGGAGCAATCAGCCCCAGCATTTT. Its protein product is CASSSEGSNQPQHF.

The sample holds many counts of this clonotype. The gene calls are TRBV9 and TRBJ1-2; D might be TRBD1 (6 bases). Germline V gene sequence: CDR1 SGDLS, CDR2 YYNGEE. V lost 2 bases and J 8 bases, leaving 25 bases between the germline ends. CDR3 size: 17 residues. The CDR3 DNA is TGTGCCAGCAGCGTCGAAACTCGAGACAGGTTTGGCTGGGGCTACACCTTC. As protein: CASSVETRDRFGWGYTF.

In its sample, this clonotype was seen a few times. CDR3 nucleotide sequence: TGCAGCTTTAAGCTGGCAGACGAAGCTTTCTTT. This translates into CSFKLADEAFF. The chain carries TRBV29-1 and TRBJ1-1, with D unclear. V was trimmed by 8 bases and J by 8 bases, leaving 15 bases between them. Germline CDR1 SQVTM, CDR2 ANQGSEA. The CDR3 covers 11 residues.

There are a few counts of this clonotype. This chain uses TRBV4-2 with TRBJ1-2; maybe TRBD1 (5 bases). This CDR3 spans 15 amino acids. Per the germline V gene, CDR1 is LGHNA and CDR2 is YNFKEQ. V lost 0 bases, J lost 2 bases, and 10 bases lay in between. CDR3 region: CASSQDPTENYGYTF. DNA for the CDR3: TGTGCCAGCAGCCAAGACCCGACAGAGAACTATGGCTACACCTTC.

The chain uses TRBV29-1 and TRBJ2-1; 10 nucleotides align to TRBD2. V lost 4 bases and J lost 0; bases outside the gene matches: 15. The CDR3 loop spans 19 amino acids. Germline CDR1 and CDR2: SQVTM and ANQGSEA. The CDR3 loop is CSVGSLAGTSVSSYNEQFF. CDR3 nucleotide sequence: TGCAGCGTTGGGTCGCTCGCCGGGACTAGCGTCAGCTCCTACAATGAGCAGTTCTTC.